This T cell receptor (beta chain) was documented in a study of blood T cell repertoires in COVID-19. Study context: Collection of acute and convalescent COVID-19 samples took place in the United States, Italy and Spain. T cells, B-cell-depleted T cells, or PBMCs provided the cDNA or gDNA that served as material.

Per the authors' pipeline: Researchers report that nucleated cell counts were estimated from reference gene primer amplification. Measured with immunoSEQ multiplex PCR; TCRdb has only the in-frame clones, and not every one. The DNA gave D and trimming, while V, J and clone size come from that table. The data show approximately 190,000 clones, about 88% seen once. CDR1 is WSHSY and CDR2 is SAAADI in the germline V gene. Trimming removed 2 bases at V and 7 bases at J, with 12 bases between. This CDR3 has 13 amino acids. The chain is built from TRBV10-2 and TRBJ2-7; maybe TRBD2 (5 bases). This TCR was sampled from a woman aged 40 to 50 who had recovered from COVID-19. The sample was peripheral blood. CDR3 coding DNA: TGCGCCAGCAGTGAGGTGGGTAGAGGGGAGCAGTACTTC. This translates into CASSEVGRGEQYF.